The 8 T cell receptor beta chains below come from one sample, sequenced in a study of blood T cell repertoires in COVID-19. The method was immunoSEQ multiplex PCR; TCRdb's version includes in-frame clones alone and lacks a portion of them. Counted here are about 130,000 clones, about 80% occurring once; the ten biggest clones make up about a sixth. Sequenced: peripheral blood. Every receptor here comes from a woman aged 50 to 60 with acute or convalescent COVID-19.

This chain links TRBV19 with TRBJ1-4, with D uncertain. V lost 7 bases to trimming and J lost 5 bases, with 8 bases between them. The CDR3 runs 12 residues. Germline lookup yields CDR1 LNHDA and CDR2 SQIVND (reference sequence). This chain's CDR3 is CASNRPNEKLFF. In DNA, the CDR3 is TGTGCCAGTAATCGTCCCAATGAAAAACTGTTTTTT.

The chain is built from TRBV5-1 and TRBJ1-1; unclear D gene. Trimming took off 1 base at V and 4 bases at J, with 14 bases between the two ends. Looked up from germline, CDR1 is SGHRS and CDR2 is YFSETQ. The CDR3 is made up of 15 amino acids. CDR3 sequence: CASSLSGIGLTEAFF. DNA for the CDR3: TGCGCCAGCAGCTTGAGCGGAATAGGGCTCACTGAAGCTTTCTTT. The full variable domain, with the rest looked up from reference TRBV5-1 and TRBJ1-1, is KAGVTQTPRYLIKTRGQQVTLSCSPISGHRSVSWYQQTPGQGLQFLFEYFSETQRNKGNFPGRFSGRQFSNSRSEMNVSTLELGDSALYLCASSLSGIGLTEAFFGQGTRLTVV.

This clone has a single count. V is TRBV30 and J is TRBJ1-5; 10 nucleotides match TRBD1. The CDR3 spans 18 residues. Losses at the gene ends were 0 bases for V and 6 bases for J; bases not matched to a gene: 14. Germline V lookup: CDR1 GTSNPN, CDR2 SVGIG (reference sequence). Written as DNA, the CDR3 is TGTGCCTGGAGTGTAAATCGAGGGACAGGGGAATTGAGTCAGCCCCAGCATTTT. This encodes CAWSVNRGTGELSQPQHF.

The chain couples TRBV10-2 to TRBJ2-2, with TRBD2 identical over 10 bases. CDR1 is WSHSY, CDR2 SAAADI, per germline. The CDR3 loop spans 17 amino acids. V lost 2 bases to trimming and J lost 3 bases; unmatched junction nucleotides: 6. The CDR3 reads CASSEQVAGGYTGELFF. CDR3 DNA: TGCGCCAGCAGTGAGCAGGTAGCGGGGGGATACACCGGGGAGCTGTTTTTT.

V gene TRBV30 combines with J gene TRBJ1-3; a weak D match, TRBD1 (6 bases). V lost 0 bases, J lost 4 bases, and 10 bases lay in between. Germline V lookup: CDR1 GTSNPN, CDR2 SVGIG (reference sequence). This CDR3 spans 14 amino acids. CDR3 sequence (DNA): TGTGCCTGGAGTGTCAGGACAGCAGGAAACACCATATATTTT. Translated: CAWSVRTAGNTIYF.

The V gene is TRBV6-1, the J gene TRBJ1-1; TRBD1 might be the D (6 bases). Germline V lookup: CDR1 MNHNS, CDR2 SASEGT. This CDR3 is built from 12 residues. Trimming shortened V by 0 bases and J by 11 bases, and 10 bases separated the two germline ends. DNA for the CDR3: TGTGCCAGCAGTGAAGCGCTAAGGGGGGCTTTCTTT. It translates to CASSEALRGAFF.

The V gene is TRBV5-5, the J gene TRBJ2-7, with TRBD1 as a possible D gene (5 bases). Germline V gives CDR1 SGHKS, CDR2 YYEKEE (reference sequence). The CDR3 covers 14 residues. Trimming shortened V by 0 bases and J by 2 bases, and 9 bases separated the two germline ends. DNA for the CDR3: TGTGCCAGCAGCTTGGGAGGCAGGGCCTACGAGCAGTACTTC. Protein product: CASSLGGRAYEQYF.

This clone has more than one count but fewer than ten. CDR3: CASSTVSSYEQYF. For the CDR3, the DNA is TGTGCCAGTAGTACGGTGAGCTCCTACGAGCAGTACTTC. V gene TRBV19 combines with J gene TRBJ2-7; D uncertain. The CDR3 extends over 13 amino acids. Germline V gene data show CDR1 as LNHDA and CDR2 as SQIVND (reference sequence). Trimming removed 4 bases at V and 0 bases at J, with 7 bases between.